What follows describes a single TCR beta chain. Only in-frame clones appear in the TCRdb table, and some are missing; sequencing was by immunoSEQ multiplex PCR. The sample lists about 170,000 clones, less than 90% occurring once. For recovered donors of Cohort 3, there were two negative PCRs, clearance, or symptom resolution. The sample is drawn from a study of blood T cell repertoires in COVID-19. Study summary: Italy, Spain and the United States were the sources of the convalescent and acute COVID-19 samples.

Sequenced input: PBMCs or T cells enriched from blood (not recorded which). The origin of this receptor is a woman aged 45-60 years who had recovered from COVID-19.

CDR3 sequence (DNA): TGTGCCAGCAGTGAACAGGGGAGGGGCACTGAAGCTTTCTTT. Translated: CASSEQGRGTEAFF. The chain has TRBV6-1 and TRBJ1-1; D is possibly TRBD1 (6 bases). The germline gives CDR1 MNHNS, CDR2 SASEGT. This CDR3 spans 14 amino acids. V was clipped by 2 bases and J by 4 bases, with 11 bases between them.